A single sample gave rise to the 16 T cell receptor beta chains below, sequenced in a study of T cell changes during pregnancy in multiple sclerosis. Profiled with immunoSEQ multiplex PCR; TCRdb holds only in-frame clones, not every one. The sample includes tens of thousands of clones, 88% of them seen just once. This specimen consisted of peripheral blood, obtained before pregnancy. The receptors stem from a female donor with multiple sclerosis, enrolled in a pregnancy study.

The V and J genes are TRBV7-9 and TRBJ1-2; D is undetermined. This CDR3 has 14 amino acids. V dropped 2 bases and J dropped 3 bases, with 10 bases sitting between them. From germline, CDR1 is SEHNR and CDR2 FQNEAQ (reference sequence). The CDR3 reads CASSLTAQYYGYTF. As DNA, the CDR3 is TGTGCCAGCAGCTTAACCGCACAGTACTATGGCTACACCTTC.

This chain joins TRBV10-3 and TRBJ1-5; possible D gene TRBD1, 5 bases. The V gene lost 3 bases and the J gene lost 6 bases, with 15 bases spanning the gap. The CDR3 spans 15 residues. The germline gives CDR1 ENHRY, CDR2 SYGVKD. In DNA form, the CDR3 reads TGTGCCATCAGTGATGCGGGGGGGGTGGGTCAGCCCCAGCATTTT. Translated, it gives CAISDAGGVGQPQHF.

This chain joins TRBV9 and TRBJ2-1; possible D gene TRBD2, 7 bases. The CDR3 has 17 amino acids. Germline lookup yields CDR1 SGDLS and CDR2 YYNGEE. The V end was cut by 2 bases, the J end by 5 bases, with 20 bases between. The CDR3: CASSVRQGRGVNNEQFF. DNA of the CDR3: TGTGCCAGCAGCGTCCGCCAGGGGAGGGGGGTGAACAATGAGCAGTTCTTC.

This clone was observed a single time. This chain uses TRBV7-8 with TRBJ2-2; TRBD1 might be the D (6 bases). Germline CDR1 is SGHVS and CDR2 is FQNEAQ. V was trimmed by 2 bases and J by 9 bases, leaving 10 bases between them. This CDR3 region has 13 residues. The CDR3 DNA reads as TGTGCCAGCAGCTTACAGGGGAGCCGGGAGCTGTTTTTT. Its protein product is CASSLQGSRELFF.

The chain combines TRBV9 with TRBJ2-7, with 8 bases fitting TRBD2. The CDR3 runs 15 residues. The V segment lost 0 bases and the J segment 1 base; nucleotides outside the gene matches: 3. Germline-derived CDR1 and CDR2 are SGDLS and YYNGEE. CDR3 coding DNA: TGTGCCAGCAGCGTAGGGTTAGCGGGGTCCTACGAGCAGTACTTC. This translates into CASSVGLAGSYEQYF. Complete variable domain (other parts from reference TRBV9 and TRBJ2-7): DSGVTQTPKHLITATGQRVTLRCSPRSGDLSVYWYQQSLDQGLQFLIQYYNGEERAKGNILERFSAQQFPDLHSELNLSSLELGDSALYFCASSVGLAGSYEQYFGPGTRLTVT.

The chain has TRBV29-1 and TRBJ2-7; 10 bases are shared with TRBD1. With 4 bases clipped from V and 5 bases from J, the junction kept 2 bases outside the gene matches. The CDR3 has 12 amino acids. The germline V gene has CDR1 SQVTM and CDR2 ANQGSEA. This chain's CDR3 is CSVAGTGDEQYF. The CDR3 DNA is TGCAGCGTTGCCGGGACAGGGGACGAGCAGTACTTC.

The V gene is TRBV27, the J gene TRBJ1-5; a weak D match, TRBD1 (6 bases). The CDR3 runs 17 residues. Trimming removed 5 bases at V and 1 base at J, with 18 bases between. Germline CDR1 MNHEY, CDR2 SMNVEV (reference sequence). In DNA form, the CDR3 reads TGTGCCAGCAGTCCTCGACAGGTTCGGTGGAGCAATCAGCCCCAGCATTTT. Encoded protein: CASSPRQVRWSNQPQHF.

This chain connects TRBV18 to TRBJ2-5; 7 bases align to TRBD1. Germline lookup yields CDR1 KGHSH and CDR2 LQKENI. After removal of 1 base from V and 3 bases from J, the junction contained 5 bases not matched to a gene. The CDR3 loop spans 15 amino acids. CDR3 nucleotides: TGTGCCAGCTCACCACAGGGGGCTAAGGAAGAGACCCAGTACTTC. As protein: CASSPQGAKEETQYF. Full variable domain (remainder filled in from reference TRBV18 and TRBJ2-5): NAGVMQNPRHLVRRRGQEARLRCSPMKGHSHVYWYRQLPEEGLKFMVYLQKENIIDESGMPKERFSAEFPKEGPSILRIQQVVRGDSAAYFCASSPQGAKEETQYFGPGTRLLVL.

The CDR3 loop reads CASSLAQNTGELFF. The DNA of the CDR3 is TGTGCCAGCAGCTTGGCCCAGAACACCGGGGAGCTGTTTTTT. The chain combines TRBV5-6 with TRBJ2-2, with D unclear. Trimming removed 0 bases from V and 1 base from J, with 4 bases in between. The CDR3 contains 14 residues. Per germline, CDR1 SGHDT and CDR2 YYEEEE. The full variable domain, rest sourced from reference TRBV5-6 and TRBJ2-2, is DAGVTQSPTHLIKTRGQQVTLRCSPKSGHDTVSWYQQALGQGPQFIFQYYEEEERQRGNFPDRFSGHQFPNYSSELNVNALLLGDSALYLCASSLAQNTGELFFGEGSRLTVL.

The chain has TRBV2 and TRBJ1-3; weak D call: TRBD1 (5 bases). Germline V gives CDR1 SNHLY, CDR2 FYNNEI. The ends were cut back, 8 bases at V and 2 bases at J, with 19 bases in the middle. The CDR3 is made up of 16 amino acids. DNA of the CDR3: TGTGCCAGCTTAGGGGACGTTTGGGGGGCTGGAAACACCATATATTTT. Encoded protein: CASLGDVWGAGNTIYF.

The V call is TRBV7-9, the J call TRBJ2-1, with 8 bases fitting TRBD1. The CDR3 length is 16 residues. Per the germline V gene, CDR1 is SEHNR and CDR2 is FQNEAQ (reference sequence). With V trimmed by 3 bases and J by 4 bases, 8 bases remained unmatched. This CDR3 reads CASSFWAGGFYNEQFF. The DNA for the CDR3 is TGTGCCAGCAGCTTTTGGGCAGGGGGCTTTTACAATGAGCAGTTCTTC.

The rearrangement uses TRBV4-3 and TRBJ1-3; 7 nucleotides line up with TRBD1. Germline lookup yields CDR1 LGHNA and CDR2 YSLEER. The CDR3 is made up of 17 amino acids. V lost 2 bases to trimming and J lost 4 bases; unmatched junction nucleotides: 11. The CDR3 coding sequence is TGCGCCAGCAGCCAAAAAGGTCAGGGGGAAGGAGGAAACACCATATATTTT. The encoded protein is CASSQKGQGEGGNTIYF.

This clone showed up just a few times. The chain is built from TRBV2 and TRBJ1-2; D is perhaps TRBD1 (5 bases). This CDR3 is 12 amino acids long. Germline lookup yields CDR1 SNHLY and CDR2 FYNNEI. The V end lost 2 bases, the J end lost 11 bases, and 12 bases lay between the germline ends. In DNA form, the CDR3 reads TGTGCCAGCAGTGAAACCCAAGGGGTATACACCTTC. Residues: CASSETQGVYTF. The full variable domain, its missing parts supplied by reference TRBV2 and TRBJ1-2, is EPEVTQTPSHQVTQMGQEVILRCVPISNHLYFYWYRQILGQKVEFLVSFYNNEISEKSEIFDDQFSVERPDGSNFTLKIRSTKLEDSAMYFCASSETQGVYTFGSGTRLTVV.

This clone was counted between two and nine times. The genes are TRBV7-9 and TRBJ1-5; the match to TRBD1 covers 7 bases. The CDR3 is 15 residues long. The J segment lost 2 bases and the V segment lost 1 base, leaving 2 bases of the junction unmatched. CDR1 and CDR2 (germline): SEHNR, FQNEAQ (reference sequence). In DNA, the CDR3 is TGTGCCAGCAGCTTAGGCGGACAGGGCAATCAGCCCCAGCATTTT. This encodes CASSLGGQGNQPQHF.

The chain uses TRBV7-9 and TRBJ1-2; D may be TRBD1 (6 bases). V shed 7 bases and J shed 2 bases, with 14 bases lying between them. CDR3 length: 14 residues. The germline gives CDR1 SEHNR, CDR2 FQNEAQ (reference sequence). The CDR3 bases are TGTGCCAGCAAGGGGGGGGAACGGAACTATGGCTACACCTTC. This codes for CASKGGERNYGYTF.

The chain combines TRBV4-3 with TRBJ1-4; the D is unclear. The CDR3 loop spans 15 amino acids. CDR1 and CDR2 (germline): LGHNA, YSLEER. Trimming stripped 5 bases from V and 0 bases from J, with 10 bases between. CDR3 sequence (DNA): TGCGCCAGCAGCTCCCACACAGCAACTAATGAAAAACTGTTTTTT. Protein product: CASSSHTATNEKLFF.